The clone carrying this TCR beta chain showed up many times. A junction end diverges from the germline sequence, so it may reflect a read error. The data belong to a study of T cell repertoires in cytomegalovirus infection. Overall study: Based on public TCR beta signatures, there were indications of CMV infection and of a matching HLA type.

TCRdb passed the reads through MiXCR, listing each CDR3 protein once. The data show approximately 76,000 distinct CDR3 sequences, 3.7% seen once. Sequencing was done on a sample of PBMCs. The source of this sequence is a human donor in good health (CMV status not recorded). Some clones in this sample may be carry-over from other donors' samples.

For the CDR3, the DNA is TGTGCTAGCAGCCGGGGGCCTACAGATACGCAGTATTTT. Translation: CASSRGPTDTQYF. The V gene is TRBV7-7, the J gene TRBJ2-3; D may correspond to TRBD1 or TRBD2 (6 bases each). Looked up from germline, CDR1 is SSHAT and CDR2 is FNYEAQ (reference sequence). CDR3 length: 13 amino acids. Complete variable domain (other parts from reference TRBV7-7 and TRBJ2-3): GAGVSQSPRYKVTKRGQDVTLRCDPISSHATLYWYQQALGQGPEFLTYFNYEAQPDKSGLPSDRFSAERPEGSISTLTIQRTEQRDSAMYRCASSRGPTDTQYFGPGTRLTVL.